Below are 15 T cell receptor beta chains sequenced from a single sample in a study of patients and donors after allogeneic stem cell transplantation. TCRdb used MiXCR to reprocess the RT-PCR reads, holding one entry per CDR3 protein. Here the sample spans 400,000 to 500,000 distinct CDR3 sequences, 16% being singletons. Sequencing used blood, either unsorted or a sorted T cell fraction (not recorded which). These receptors were obtained from a human donor who was either an allogeneic HSCT recipient or a stem cell or donor lymphocyte infusion donor (not recorded which). It is not recorded whose cells these are; they may come from a transplant donor.

There are a few counts of this clonotype. DNA of the CDR3: TGCAGTGCTAGAGAAGTACAGGGATTCCATAATTCACCCCTCCACTTT. It codes for CSAREVQGFHNSPLHF. The chain uses TRBV20-1 and TRBJ1-6, with D maybe TRBD1 (6 bases). In germline, CDR1 is DFQATT, CDR2 SNEGSKA (reference sequence). The CDR3 loop spans 16 amino acids. Trimming removed 0 bases at V and 5 bases at J, with 14 bases between.

The V gene is TRBV18, the J gene TRBJ2-2; no firm D call. V was shortened by 3 bases and J by 3 bases, with 8 bases between the two germline ends. Germline V gene lookup returns CDR1 KGHSH and CDR2 LQKENI. The CDR3 covers 14 residues. CDR3 amino acids: CASSPRPYTGELFF. CDR3 nucleotides: TGTGCCAGCTCACCTCGACCGTACACCGGGGAGCTGTTTTTT.

The V and J genes are TRBV6-2 or TRBV6-3 and TRBJ1-1; 10 bases align to TRBD1. The ends lost 6 bases at V and 4 bases at J; junction bases unmatched: 5. CDR3 length: 14 amino acids. CDR1 and CDR2 (germline): MNHEY, SVGEGT. CDR3 DNA: TGTGCCAGCAGCGACAGGGGGCGTGGCACTGAAGCTTTCTTT. Its translation is CASSDRGRGTEAFF.

The rearrangement joins TRBV5-1 to TRBJ2-7, with TRBD2 matching 13 bases. CDR1 is SGHRS and CDR2 is YFSETQ in the germline V gene. V was clipped by 6 bases and J by 7 bases; unmatched bases: 7. This CDR3 has 14 residues. The CDR3 sequence: CASTGLAGVGEQYF. DNA for the CDR3: TGCGCCAGCACCGGACTAGCGGGAGTAGGGGAGCAGTACTTC.

This clonotype was observed at least ten times. This chain connects TRBV10-3 to TRBJ2-3; D remains unclear. This CDR3 spans 13 amino acids. Germline CDR1 and CDR2: ENHRY and SYGVKD. Trimming took off 4 bases at V and 4 bases at J, with 9 bases between the two ends. The CDR3, as DNA: TGTGCCATCAGTGGAGATCTCGCAGATACGCAGTATTTT. This translates into CAISGDLADTQYF.

This clonotype has just a few counts. This chain joins TRBV7-2 and TRBJ2-7, with 11 bases aligning to TRBD1. This CDR3 spans 15 amino acids. Germline-derived CDR1 and CDR2 are SGHTA and FQGNSA. With 7 bases clipped from V and 3 bases from J, the junction kept 8 bases outside the gene matches. The CDR3 bases are TGTGCCAGCACCCACGACGGGACAGGGGGCTACGAGCAGTACTTC. Residues: CASTHDGTGGYEQYF.

The chain joins TRBV5-5 to TRBJ1-2, with a weak D call TRBD1 (5 bases). V was cut by 0 bases and J by 1 base, with 7 bases left in between. The CDR3 has 14 residues. Germline V gives CDR1 SGHKS, CDR2 YYEKEE (reference sequence). In DNA, the CDR3 is TGTGCCAGCAGCTTGGCAGGGAATAACTATGGCTACACCTTC. Its protein product is CASSLAGNNYGYTF.

This clonotype turned up a few times. This chain links TRBV5-1 with TRBJ2-1; TRBD2 aligns across 7 bases. This CDR3 spans 15 amino acids. CDR1 and CDR2 (germline): SGHRS, YFSETQ. V trimming: 2 bases; J trimming: 8 bases; junction bases outside the gene matches: 10. In DNA form, the CDR3 reads TGCGCCAGCAGCTTCCAGCGGGGTGGGATCGATGAGCAGTTCTTC. Translation gives CASSFQRGGIDEQFF.

The rearrangement links TRBV6-2 or TRBV6-3 to TRBJ1-5; no definite D call. Germline-derived CDR1 and CDR2 are MNHEY and SVGEGT. The V end lost 5 bases, the J end lost 0 bases, and 11 bases lay between the germline ends. This CDR3 has 15 amino acids. CDR3 bases: TGTGCCAGCAGTGAGACGGTTTATAGCAATCAGCCCCAGCATTTT. Translating it yields CASSETVYSNQPQHF.

This clonotype occurred a few times. The V call is TRBV5-1, the J call TRBJ2-1; possibly TRBD2 for D (5 bases). V was shortened by 0 bases and J by 6 bases, with 10 bases between the two germline ends. The CDR3 is made up of 14 amino acids. CDR1 is SGHRS, CDR2 YFSETQ, per germline. In DNA form, the CDR3 reads TGCGCCAGCAGCTTGGGATCTAGCTTCAATGAGCAGTTCTTC. Residues: CASSLGSSFNEQFF.

This clonotype was counted only a few times. This chain links TRBV7-6 with TRBJ2-2; D is uncertain. With 1 base removed from V and 2 bases from J, the gap between germline ends came to 17 bases. Germline loops: CDR1 SGHVS, CDR2 FNYEAQ. The CDR3 loop spans 18 amino acids. The CDR3 bases are TGTGCCAGCAGCTTAGAAATAGGGCGACCTCTTAACACCGGGGAGCTGTTTTTT. This translates into CASSLEIGRPLNTGELFF.

This clonotype was found a few times. The V gene is TRBV10-3, the J gene TRBJ1-6, with D unresolved. Germline V CDR1 and CDR2: ENHRY, SYGVKD. This CDR3 contains 16 residues. The V end lost 0 bases, the J end lost 8 bases, and 14 bases lay between the germline ends. CDR3 residues: CAISESSGVKDSPLHF. CDR3 coding DNA: TGTGCCATCAGTGAGTCGTCGGGAGTTAAAGATTCACCCCTCCACTTT.

This clonotype turned up a few times. V and J are TRBV30 and TRBJ2-2; D remains ambiguous. The germline CDR1 and CDR2 sequences are GTSNPN and SVGIG (reference sequence). The CDR3 has 17 residues. The V end was cut by 0 bases, the J end by 1 base, with 15 bases between. DNA for the CDR3: TGTGCCTGGAGTGTTTACTCGGGCTGGGGGAACACCGGGGAGCTGTTTTTT. Protein product: CAWSVYSGWGNTGELFF. The complete variable domain, with remaining parts taken from reference TRBV30 and TRBJ2-2, reads SQTIHQWPATLVQPVGSPLSLECTVEGTSNPNLYWYRQAAGRGLQLLFYSVGIGQISSEVPQNLSASRPQDRQFILSSKKLLLSDSGFYLCAWSVYSGWGNTGELFFGEGSRLTVL.

This clonotype was counted a few times. CDR3 residues: CASGSDSSYNEQFF. In DNA form, the CDR3 reads TGTGCCAGCGGGTCTGACAGCTCCTACAATGAGCAGTTCTTC. The V call is TRBV13, the J call TRBJ2-1, with D possibly being TRBD1 (5 bases). Germline CDR1 is PRHDT and CDR2 is FYEKMQ (reference sequence). Between the trimmed V and J ends, which lost 8 bases and 0 bases, there was a span of 11 bases. The CDR3 consists of 14 residues.

The rearrangement links TRBV10-3 to TRBJ2-1, with 7 bases aligning to TRBD2. CDR3 size: 15 residues. CDR1 and CDR2 from the germline V gene are ENHRY and SYGVKD. Unmatched junction bases numbered 11, after V lost 5 bases and J lost 7 bases. The CDR3 DNA reads TGTGCCATCAGTACCAATACGGGGGGAATAAATGAGCAGTTCTTC. Protein product: CAISTNTGGINEQFF.